One sample yielded the 11 T cell receptor beta chains listed below, sequenced in a study of low-dose radiotherapy and immunotherapy resistance in tumors. Alpha and beta chains were covered, as first-strand cDNA relied on TRAV- and TRBV-specific primers. For amplifying TCRs, the PCR ran for around 20 cycles with Phusion, which was used together with a constant-region primer and the adapter on the V primers. One entry per CDR3 protein results from TCRdb running MiXCR on the reads. The sample consists of roughly 18,000 distinct CDR3 sequences, approximately 79% of them appearing once. The receptors were gathered from a human donor with advanced metastatic prostate, ovarian, gallbladder or colorectal cancer (not recorded which). This table probably holds off-target reads from a library built for another chain.

This clonotype came up a few times. The V and J genes are TRBV2 and TRBJ1-1; no clear D. CDR3 length: 14 amino acids. Germline V gives CDR1 SNHLY, CDR2 FYNNEI. V lost 6 bases and J 3 bases, leaving 14 bases between the germline ends. The CDR3 loop is CASRALAYHTEAFF. The CDR3 DNA sequence: TGTGCCAGCAGGGCACTGGCTTATCACACTGAAGCTTTCTTT.

CDR3 protein: CSVQDEKLFF. CDR3 DNA: TGCAGCGTACAGGATGAAAAACTGTTTTTT. The rearrangement uses TRBV29-1 and TRBJ1-4, with D perhaps TRBD1 (5 bases). The CDR3 length is 10 residues. Germline V lookup: CDR1 SQVTM, CDR2 ANQGSEA. Trimming cost V 6 bases and J 6 bases, with 5 bases left between them.

This clonotype was counted once. This chain joins TRBV3-1 and TRBJ1-1; tentatively, D is TRBD1 (6 bases). The CDR3 has 16 amino acids. Germline CDR1 and CDR2: LGHDT and YNNKEL (reference sequence). V was clipped by 0 bases and J by 5 bases, with 16 bases between them. DNA of the CDR3: TGTGCCAGCAGCCAAGATCACAACAGGGAGGGGACTGAAGCTTTCTTT. Translated: CASSQDHNREGTEAFF.

This chain connects TRBV9 to TRBJ2-7, with 8 bases lining up with TRBD2. The end of the DNA is better explained by TRBJ2-1, so the J call may be wrong. The CDR3 length is 14 residues. CDR1 and CDR2 (germline): SGDLS, YYNGEE. CDR3: CASSVSGEYNEQFF. The DNA of the CDR3 is TGTGCCAGCAGCGTTAGCGGGGAATACAATGAGCAGTTCTTC.

This chain uses TRBV7-2 with TRBJ2-3; the match to TRBD2 covers 13 bases. The CDR3 has 16 residues. V shed 2 bases and J 5 bases; nucleotides not matched to a gene: 4. In germline, CDR1 is SGHTA, CDR2 FQGNSA. CDR3 sequence: CASSLRTSGGLDTQYF. The DNA for the CDR3 is TGTGCCAGCAGCTTAAGGACTAGCGGGGGCTTAGATACGCAGTATTTT.

This rearrangement joins TRBV7-8 to TRBJ1-6; D might be TRBD1 (6 bases). Trimming took 5 bases from V and 8 from J, leaving 16 bases between them. CDR3 length: 15 amino acids. Germline lookup yields CDR1 SGHVS and CDR2 FQNEAQ. The CDR3 loop reads CASSTLQGMDSPLHF. In DNA, the CDR3 is TGTGCCAGCAGCACCCTACAGGGTATGGATTCACCCCTCCACTTT.

J is TRBJ1-5 and V is TRBV6-6; D might be TRBD1 (5 bases). The CDR3 totals 18 residues. Trimming cost V 0 bases and J 0 bases, with 15 bases left between them. Germline CDR1 reads MNHNY; CDR2 reads SVGAGI (reference sequence). The CDR3 reads CASSYSRQGASSNQPQHF. CDR3 in DNA: TGTGCCAGCAGTTACTCGCGGCAGGGCGCCTCTAGCAATCAGCCCCAGCATTTT.

This chain connects TRBV19 to TRBJ2-7, with TRBD2 identical over 7 bases. Trimming at V came to 5 bases and at J to 3 bases, leaving 13 bases not matched to a gene. CDR1 is LNHDA, CDR2 SQIVND, per germline (reference sequence). CDR3 size: 16 residues. CDR3: CASSSLLAAVLYEQYF. The CDR3 bases are TGTGCCAGTAGTTCCCTGCTAGCGGCCGTACTCTACGAGCAGTACTTC.

This chain uses TRBV11-2 with TRBJ2-4, with D perhaps TRBD2 (6 bases). Germline lookup yields CDR1 SGHAT and CDR2 FQNNGV. The CDR3 consists of 17 residues. The V end was cut by 0 bases, the J end by 1 base, with 13 bases between. Here the CDR3 reads CASSLEVVGRAKNIQYF. For the CDR3, the DNA is TGTGCCAGCAGCTTAGAAGTTGTGGGGAGGGCCAAAAACATTCAGTACTTC.

The gene calls are TRBV27 and TRBJ2-1; D perhaps matches TRBD2 (6 bases). The length of the CDR3 is 15 residues. Trimming took 5 bases from V and 7 from J, leaving 18 bases between them. Germline values: CDR1 MNHEY, CDR2 SMNVEV (reference sequence). CDR3 sequence: CASSLRALEGNEQFF. DNA of the CDR3: TGTGCCAGCAGTCTCCGTGCCCTGGAGGGTAATGAGCAGTTCTTC.

The chain has TRBV11-2 and TRBJ1-1, with D possibly matching TRBD1 (5 bases). The CDR3 runs 14 residues. From germline, CDR1 is SGHAT and CDR2 FQNNGV. The V end was cut by 5 bases, the J end by 6 bases, with 16 bases between. Here the CDR3 reads CASSTLEGRAEAFF. CDR3 bases: TGTGCCAGCAGCACGCTTGAGGGACGGGCTGAAGCTTTCTTT.